This T cell receptor beta chain was documented in a study of blood T cell repertoires in COVID-19. The overall study: Spain, Italy and the United States supplied samples that represented acute and convalescent COVID-19. From T cells, B-cell-depleted T cells, or PBMCs came the material, which was cDNA or gDNA.

Method: immunoSEQ multiplex PCR; TCRdb's copy keeps in-frame clones and lacks some. This table holds a few hundred thousand clones, about 83% found once. This CDR3 is 12 amino acids long. CDR1 is MNHEY and CDR2 is SVGEGT in the germline V gene. V was shortened by 6 bases and J by 4 bases, with 9 bases between the two germline ends. The receptor was derived from a man aged 80 or over with acute or convalescent COVID-19. Sequenced: peripheral blood. The V gene is TRBV6-2 or TRBV6-3, the J gene TRBJ1-2; D is uncertain. The CDR3 DNA reads as TGTGCCAGCAGACCTAACTCCTATGGCTACACCTTC. It translates to CASRPNSYGYTF.